The 31 T cell receptor beta chains in this list originate from one sample, sequenced in a study of molecular identifiers for immune sequencing clone quantification. Via MiXCR, TCRdb re-called the PCR reads, giving one row per CDR3 protein. The sample carries over 550,000 distinct CDR3 sequences, roughly 25% recorded once. The sequenced sample was naive CD8+ T cells from blood, with Jurkat cell RNA spiked in. Subset of the sample: FACS-sorted CD8+CD4-CCR7+CD45RA+ naive T cells. These receptors were collected from a human donor in good health. Some libraries in this study had Jurkat cell RNA spiked in.

This clonotype appeared once. Possible read error: a much larger clone is one base away. The chain employs TRBV5-1 and TRBJ2-5; 8 bases line up with TRBD2. The CDR3 loop spans 14 amino acids. CDR1 and CDR2 (germline): SGHRS, YFSETQ. CDR3 amino acids: CASSLLLAEETQNF. CDR3 bases: TGCGCCAGCAGCTTGTTACTAGCGGAAGAGACCCAGAACTTC.

This clonotype was seen only a few times. The V and J genes are TRBV28 and TRBJ1-6; 10 positions match TRBD1. Unmatched junction bases numbered 3, after V lost 1 base and J lost 6 bases. Germline CDR1 reads MDHEN; CDR2 reads SYDVKM. The CDR3 consists of 16 residues. CDR3 coding DNA: TGTGCCAGCAGTTTATCCGGGACAGGGGCTAATTCACCCCTCCACTTT. As protein: CASSLSGTGANSPLHF.

This clonotype was seen many times. CDR3 nucleotide sequence: TGCAGTGCTAGAGAGATGGAATCTTGGTCTAAAAACATTCAGTACTTC. Its translation is CSAREMESWSKNIQYF. The J gene is TRBJ2-4, the V gene TRBV20-1; D is ambiguous. V was pared by 0 bases and J by 4 bases, with 16 bases between. The CDR3 has 16 residues. In germline, CDR1 is DFQATT, CDR2 SNEGSKA (reference sequence).

Notes on this clonotype: Germline and junction disagree at one end, which may indicate a read error. The chain is built from TRBV7-9 and TRBJ2-6; D is tentatively TRBD1 or TRBD2 (5 bases each). There are 15 residues in the CDR3. Germline V CDR1 and CDR2: SEHNR, FQNEAQ (reference sequence). The CDR3: CASSQSQAGANVLPF. The CDR3 DNA is TGTGCCAGCAGCCAGTCGCAGGCCGGGGCCAACGTCCTGCCTTTC.

The chain carries TRBV4-3 and TRBJ2-1; D is uncertain. CDR3 size: 14 residues. Trimming shortened V by 1 base and J by 13 bases, and 17 bases separated the two germline ends. Germline V gene sequence: CDR1 LGHNA, CDR2 YSLEER. The CDR3 nucleotides are TGCGCCAGCAGCCAAGGAGAATTCAGCCCGCGTCAGTTCTTC. It specifies CASSQGEFSPRQFF.

This clonotype was recorded a few times. This chain uses TRBV30 with TRBJ2-7, with D unresolved. CDR3 length equals 14 residues. CDR1 is GTSNPN and CDR2 is SVGIG in the germline V gene (reference sequence). Trimming cost V 4 bases and J 1 base, with 14 bases left between them. The DNA of the CDR3 is TGTGCCTGGAATGGGCTAGGTATATCCTACGAGCAGTACTTC. This codes for CAWNGLGISYEQYF.

This clonotype has a handful of counts. The chain is built from TRBV23-1 and TRBJ2-1; 7 bases fit TRBD1. TRBV23-1 is recorded as an ORF, its role being uncertain. The CDR3 is 16 amino acids. V lost 2 bases, J lost 6 bases, and 10 bases stayed unmatched. The CDR3 loop reads CASSQTQGSLGNEQFF. The DNA for the CDR3 is TGCGCCAGCAGTCAAACACAGGGGAGTTTAGGCAATGAGCAGTTCTTC.

Note on this clonotype: One junction end does not reproduce the germline sequence, and a read error may be involved. This sequence joins TRBV5-1 and TRBJ1-4; tentatively, D is TRBD1 (5 bases). Germline values: CDR1 SGHRS, CDR2 YFSETQ. This CDR3 spans 14 amino acids. CDR3 sequence (DNA): TGCGCCAGCGGCTTGAGAGACAGTAATGAAAAACTGTTTTTT. This sequence encodes CASGLRDSNEKLFF.

A remark on this clonotype: Its ends do not fully match the called genes, so a read error is possible. The V and J genes are TRBV19 and TRBJ2-2, with D possibly being TRBD1 (6 bases). The length of the CDR3 is 15 residues. From germline, CDR1 is LNHDA and CDR2 SQIVND (reference sequence). The CDR3, as DNA: TGTGCCAGTAGTATCTCAGGGGCCGGTACCGGGGAGCTGCTTTTT. Residues: CASSISGAGTGELLF.

The chain has TRBV7-3 and TRBJ2-3, with a tentative D call TRBD2 (5 bases). The germline V and J ends were trimmed by 2 bases and 2 bases, with 11 bases remaining between them. The V gene's germline CDR1 is SGHTA and CDR2 FQGTGA. This CDR3 comprises 15 residues. CDR3 in amino acids: CASSLYPGTTDTQYF. In DNA, the CDR3 is TGTGCCAGCAGCTTATATCCGGGAACCACAGATACGCAGTATTTT.

As regards this clonotype: A much larger clone lies one base from this, so it may be a read error. The V and J genes are TRBV2 and TRBJ2-3, with TRBD2 matching over 8 bases. V lost 0 bases, J lost 0 bases, and 8 bases stayed unmatched. Germline CDR1 reads SNHLY; CDR2 reads FYNNEI. This CDR3 contains 18 residues. CDR3 sequence (DNA): TGTGCCAGCAGTGAAGCGCTTAGCGGGGTTGTCAGCACAGATACGCAGTATTTT. This gives the protein CASSEALSGVVSTDTQYF.

This clonotype appeared a few times. The junction departs from the called germline gene at one end, perhaps through a read error. The rearrangement joins TRBV5-1 to TRBJ2-7; tentatively, D is TRBD1 or TRBD2 (5 bases each). The CDR3 is 14 amino acids. Per germline, CDR1 SGHRS and CDR2 YFSETQ. CDR3 in DNA: TGCGCCGGCAGCTTTAGGGTTGGGGGCTACGAGCAGTACTTC. Protein sequence: CAGSFRVGGYEQYF.

Turning to this clonotype: The junction and the germline gene differ at one end; a read error may be behind it. The chain is built from TRBV12-3 or TRBV12-4 and TRBJ1-5; the match to TRBD1 covers 7 bases. This CDR3 is 18 amino acids long. CDR3 residues: CASSLHSVGGSRSQSQHF. Written as DNA, the CDR3 is TGTGCCAGCAGTTTACATTCCGTAGGGGGCTCTCGTAGTCAGTCCCAGCATTTT.

This clonotype has just a few counts. The chain links TRBV4-1 to TRBJ1-1; 7 bases fit TRBD1. Germline loops: CDR1 MGHRA, CDR2 YSYEKL. The CDR3 covers 17 residues. Trimming took 0 bases from V and 2 from J; bases not matched to a gene: 9. The CDR3 region has the DNA TGCGCCAGCAGCCAAGAAGCCCCGACAGGGTATAACACTGAAGCTTTCTTT. Protein sequence: CASSQEAPTGYNTEAFF.

There are a few counts of this clonotype. The gene calls are TRBV9 and TRBJ2-3, with D perhaps matching TRBD1 or TRBD2 (5 bases each). The germline gives CDR1 SGDLS, CDR2 YYNGEE. Deletions cut 6 bases from V and 0 bases from J, with 20 bases between. The CDR3 has 17 amino acids. The CDR3 DNA follows: TGTGCCAGCAACTCCCCCCGAGGGGTCGCTAGCACAGATACGCAGTATTTT. Protein sequence: CASNSPRGVASTDTQYF.

This clonotype has a handful of counts. CDR3 loop: CASSVATGQGTSPLHF. The CDR3 DNA follows: TGTGCCAGCAGCGTAGCTACGGGACAGGGGACTTCACCCCTCCACTTT. J is TRBJ1-6 and V is TRBV9, with 10 nucleotides matching TRBD1. The CDR3 has 16 amino acids. Per germline, CDR1 SGDLS and CDR2 YYNGEE. V shed 0 bases, J shed 9 bases, and the junction held 6 bases outside the gene matches.

In this sample, this clonotype turned up many times. The genes are TRBV5-4 and TRBJ2-5; 7 bases match TRBD1. Germline CDR1 and CDR2: SGHNT and YYREEE (reference sequence). Losses at the gene ends were 2 bases for V and 1 base for J; bases not matched to a gene: 5. The CDR3 has 15 amino acids. The chain's CDR3 is CASSFTGTAQETQYF. Written as DNA, the CDR3 is TGTGCCAGCAGCTTCACCGGGACAGCCCAAGAGACCCAGTACTTC.

Regarding this clonotype: This could be a read error, since a much larger clone is one nucleotide away. This chain joins TRBV20-1 and TRBJ1-6, with 7 bases fitting TRBD1. Germline CDR1 is DFQATT and CDR2 is SNEGSKA (reference sequence). This CDR3 region has 14 residues. Unmatched junction bases numbered 11, after V lost 8 bases and J lost 7 bases. Here the CDR3 reads CSSWVTGENSPLHF. The CDR3 coding sequence is TGCAGTTCTTGGGTCACAGGGGAAAATTCACCCCTCCACTTT.

Concerning this clonotype: A read error is likely, as this CDR3 ends without the conserved phenylalanine or tryptophan. The rearrangement links TRBV4-3 to TRBJ2-7, with TRBD1 identical over 8 bases. The CDR3 spans 15 residues. The trim removed 0 bases at V and 1 base at J, leaving 2 bases unmatched. Germline V gene data show CDR1 as LGHNA and CDR2 as YSLEER. Here the CDR3 DNA reads TGCGCCAGCAGCCAAGATTGGGACAGGTCCTACGAGCAGTACCTC. Amino acid sequence: CASSQDWDRSYEQYL.

The table lists this clonotype with many counts. The chain links TRBV28 to TRBJ1-4, with D unresolved. The germline V gene encodes CDR1 MDHEN and CDR2 SYDVKM. V gave up 7 bases and J gave up 0 bases, with 15 bases separating them. The length of the CDR3 is 16 residues. CDR3 sequence reads: CASKSLKVTTNEKLFF. In DNA, the CDR3 is TGTGCCAGCAAGTCCCTCAAGGTCACAACTAATGAAAAACTGTTTTTT.

CDR3 bases: TGTGCCAGCAGCTTTGGGACAGGGATCAACACTGAAGCTTTCTTT. This translates into CASSFGTGINTEAFF. This chain uses TRBV11-2 with TRBJ1-1; 9 nucleotides align to TRBD1. The CDR3 has 15 amino acids. V was clipped by 3 bases and J by 2 bases; unmatched bases: 4. The V gene's germline CDR1 is SGHAT and CDR2 FQNNGV.

This sequence joins TRBV7-6 and TRBJ2-1, with D tentatively TRBD1 or TRBD2 (5 bases each). This CDR3 is built from 16 residues. V shed 1 base and J shed 6 bases, with 16 bases lying between them. Germline V CDR1 and CDR2: SGHVS, FNYEAQ. The CDR3 loop is CASSLESGAPINEQFF. CDR3 nucleotide sequence: TGTGCCAGCAGCTTAGAATCCGGGGCCCCTATCAATGAGCAGTTCTTC.

This clonotype was counted a few times. The chain carries TRBV4-1 and TRBJ2-3; D is undetermined. Germline V gene lookup returns CDR1 MGHRA and CDR2 YSYEKL. The V gene lost 1 base and the J gene lost 2 bases, with 7 bases spanning the gap. This CDR3 has 14 residues. For the CDR3, the DNA is TGCGCCAGCAGCCAAGTGTTAATCACAGATACGCAGTATTTT. It yields the protein CASSQVLITDTQYF.

This clonotype has just a few counts. The CDR3 spells CASSIRTGDRYEQYF. DNA of the CDR3: TGTGCCAGTAGTATCCGGACAGGGGATCGCTACGAGCAGTACTTC. The rearrangement links TRBV19 to TRBJ2-7, with TRBD1 matching over 9 bases. V dropped 3 bases and J dropped 3; count of bases not matched to a gene: 6. The germline V gene encodes CDR1 LNHDA and CDR2 SQIVND (reference sequence). This CDR3 has 15 residues.

Notes on this clonotype: Mismatch with germline at one junction end may stem from a read error. As DNA, the CDR3 is TGTGTCAGCAGGGCCGGGACAGGGGCTTTCCAGCCCCAGCATTTT. Translating it yields CVSRAGTGAFQPQHF. The rearrangement joins TRBV6-5 to TRBJ1-5; 10 bases map to TRBD1. CDR3 length: 15 amino acids. Germline V gene data show CDR1 as MNHEY and CDR2 as SVGAGI.

This clonotype was detected many times. This chain joins TRBV7-9 and TRBJ1-5; D gene ambiguous. The CDR3 has 12 amino acids. Germline CDR1 is SEHNR and CDR2 is FQNEAQ (reference sequence). V shed 5 bases and J shed 5 bases, with 7 bases lying between them. CDR3 sequence (DNA): TGTGCCAGCAGCCCTGATTATCAGCCCCAGCATTTT. Encoded protein: CASSPDYQPQHF. The whole variable domain, remainder taken from reference TRBV7-9 and TRBJ1-5, is DTGVSQNPRHKITKRGQNVTFRCDPISEHNRLYWYRQTLGQGPEFLTYFQNEAQLEKSRLLSDRFSAERPKGSFSTLEIQRTEQGDSAMYLCASSPDYQPQHFGDGTRLSIL.

There are a few counts of this clonotype. The chain joins TRBV27 to TRBJ2-5; D possibly matches TRBD1 or TRBD2 (5 bases each). The CDR3 covers 13 residues. Between the trimmed V and J ends, which lost 4 bases and 4 bases, there was a span of 10 bases. Looked up from germline, CDR1 is MNHEY and CDR2 is SMNVEV (reference sequence). The CDR3 region has the DNA TGTGCCAGCAGTTACTTTGGGGGAGAGACCCAGTACTTC. It translates to CASSYFGGETQYF.

The chain joins TRBV7-2 to TRBJ2-1, with a weak D call TRBD2 (7 bases). This CDR3 region has 19 residues. V was trimmed by 5 bases and J by 0 bases, leaving 23 bases between them. CDR1 is SGHTA, CDR2 FQGNSA, per germline. The CDR3 loop reads CASSPKGGLAVSSYNEQFF. DNA for the CDR3: TGTGCCAGCAGCCCGAAAGGGGGTCTAGCGGTGAGCTCCTACAATGAGCAGTTCTTC. Supplemented by reference TRBV7-2 and TRBJ2-1, the full variable domain reads GAGVSQSPSNKVTEKGKDVELRCDPISGHTALYWYRQSLGQGLEFLIYFQGNSAPDKSGLPSDRFSAERTGGSVSTLTIQRTQQEDSAVYLCASSPKGGLAVSSYNEQFFGPGTRLTVL.

CDR3 in amino acids: CASSTASGSRNEQFF. CDR3 coding DNA: TGTGCCAGCAGTACCGCTAGCGGGAGTAGAAATGAGCAGTTCTTC. J is TRBJ2-1 and V is TRBV27; 10 positions agree with TRBD2. The CDR3 spans 15 residues. V was clipped by 5 bases and J by 7 bases; unmatched bases: 8. Per the germline V gene, CDR1 is MNHEY and CDR2 is SMNVEV (reference sequence).

This clonotype showed up many times. This chain connects TRBV7-9 to TRBJ2-7; TRBD1 agrees at 8 bases. Germline V gene data show CDR1 as SEHNR and CDR2 as FQNEAQ (reference sequence). This CDR3 comprises 15 residues. Germline trimming cut 6 bases from V and 4 bases from J; bases unmatched to any gene: 11. The CDR3 spells CASSLPDRGEYEQYF. Written as DNA, the CDR3 is TGTGCCAGCAGTTTACCCGACAGGGGCGAGTACGAGCAGTACTTC. Looking up the rest from reference TRBV7-9 and TRBJ2-7 gives the full variable domain: DTGVSQNPRHKITKRGQNVTFRCDPISEHNRLYWYRQTLGQGPEFLTYFQNEAQLEKSRLLSDRFSAERPKGSFSTLEIQRTEQGDSAMYLCASSLPDRGEYEQYFGPGTRLTVT.

This clonotype has ten or more counts. The rearrangement uses TRBV4-3 and TRBJ1-5, with D hard to call. Germline CDR1 reads LGHNA; CDR2 reads YSLEER. V lost 4 bases, J lost 2 bases, and 12 bases lay in between. CDR3 size: 15 residues. DNA for the CDR3: TGCGCCAGCAGCCCAAACCCTCAGGGCAATCAGCCCCAGCATTTT. Translated, it gives CASSPNPQGNQPQHF.